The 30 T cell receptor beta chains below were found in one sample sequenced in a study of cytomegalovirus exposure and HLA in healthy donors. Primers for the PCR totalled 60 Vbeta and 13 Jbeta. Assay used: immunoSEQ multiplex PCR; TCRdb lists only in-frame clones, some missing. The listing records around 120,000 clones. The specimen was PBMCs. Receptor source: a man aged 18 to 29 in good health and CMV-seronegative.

The CDR3 is CASSLPGNSGNTIYF. CDR3 coding DNA: TGTGCCAGCAGCTTACCGGGGAACTCTGGAAACACCATATATTTT. The chain carries TRBV7-9 and TRBJ1-3; D remains ambiguous. CDR1 is SEHNR and CDR2 is FQNEAQ in the germline V gene (reference sequence). The CDR3 runs 15 residues. Trimming left V 2 bases short and J 0 bases short, with 8 bases between.

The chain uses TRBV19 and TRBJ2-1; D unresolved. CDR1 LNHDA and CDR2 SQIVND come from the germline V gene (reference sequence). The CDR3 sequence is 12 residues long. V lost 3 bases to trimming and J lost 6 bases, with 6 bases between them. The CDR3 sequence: CASSIPGNEQFF. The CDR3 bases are TGTGCCAGTAGTATCCCAGGCAATGAGCAGTTCTTC.

This CDR3 is CASRTQGMNTEAFF. CDR3 DNA: TGTGCCAGCAGGACACAGGGAATGAACACTGAAGCTTTCTTT. The chain carries TRBV6-6 and TRBJ1-1, with D possibly being TRBD1 (6 bases). Germline V gene data show CDR1 as MNHNY and CDR2 as SVGAGI (reference sequence). The CDR3 is 14 residues long. V was shortened by 6 bases and J by 0 bases, with 11 bases between the two germline ends.

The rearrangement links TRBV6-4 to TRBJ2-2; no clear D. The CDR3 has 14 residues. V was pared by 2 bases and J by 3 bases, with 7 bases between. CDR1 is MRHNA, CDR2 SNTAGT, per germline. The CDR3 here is CASSDSPDTGELFF. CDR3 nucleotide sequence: TGTGCCAGCAGTGACAGCCCGGACACCGGGGAGCTGTTTTTT.

CDR3 nucleotide sequence: TGTGCCAGCAGCTTGGGACTAGTAGCTGAGCAGTTCTTC. It codes for CASSLGLVAEQFF. The chain employs TRBV5-4 and TRBJ2-1; weak D call: TRBD2 (6 bases). Trimming removed 0 bases from V and 9 bases from J, with 10 bases in between. Germline V gene sequence: CDR1 SGHNT, CDR2 YYREEE (reference sequence). There are 13 residues in the CDR3.

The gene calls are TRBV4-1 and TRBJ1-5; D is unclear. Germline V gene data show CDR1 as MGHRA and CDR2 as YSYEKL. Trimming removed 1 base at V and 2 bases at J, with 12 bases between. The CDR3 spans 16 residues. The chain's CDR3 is CASSQGPGGGNQPQHF. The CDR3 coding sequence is TGCGCCAGCAGCCAAGGGCCTGGCGGGGGCAATCAGCCCCAGCATTTT.

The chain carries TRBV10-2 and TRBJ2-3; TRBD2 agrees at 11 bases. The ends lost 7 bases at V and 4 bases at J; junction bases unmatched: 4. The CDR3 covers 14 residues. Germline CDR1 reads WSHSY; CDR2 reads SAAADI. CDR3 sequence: CASILSGRADTQYF. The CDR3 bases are TGCGCCAGCATCCTTAGCGGGAGGGCAGATACGCAGTATTTT.

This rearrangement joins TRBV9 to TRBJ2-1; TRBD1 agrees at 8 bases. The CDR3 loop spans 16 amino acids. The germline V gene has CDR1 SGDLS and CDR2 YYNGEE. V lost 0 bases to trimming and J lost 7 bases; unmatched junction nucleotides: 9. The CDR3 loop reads CASSVAGQGVGNEQFF. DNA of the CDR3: TGTGCCAGCAGCGTAGCCGGACAGGGAGTAGGGAATGAGCAGTTCTTC.

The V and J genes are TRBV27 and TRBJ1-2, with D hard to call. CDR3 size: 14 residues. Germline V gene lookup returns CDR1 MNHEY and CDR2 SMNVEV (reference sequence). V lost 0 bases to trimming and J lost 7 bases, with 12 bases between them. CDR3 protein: CASSLSKEFSGYTF. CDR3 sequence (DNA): TGTGCCAGCAGTTTATCGAAGGAGTTCAGTGGCTACACCTTC.

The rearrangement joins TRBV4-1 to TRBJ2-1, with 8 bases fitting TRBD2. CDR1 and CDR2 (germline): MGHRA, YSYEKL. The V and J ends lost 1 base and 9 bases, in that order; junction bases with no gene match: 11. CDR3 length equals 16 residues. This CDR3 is CASSQVAQRESSEQFF. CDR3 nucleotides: TGCGCCAGCAGCCAAGTGGCCCAGCGGGAGAGTAGTGAGCAGTTCTTC.

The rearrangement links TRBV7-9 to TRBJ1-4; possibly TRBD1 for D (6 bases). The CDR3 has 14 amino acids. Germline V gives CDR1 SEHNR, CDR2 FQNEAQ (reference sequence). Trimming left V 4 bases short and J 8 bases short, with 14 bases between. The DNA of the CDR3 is TGTGCCAGCAGCTCCACTATCACAGGGGAAAAACTGTTTTTT. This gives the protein CASSSTITGEKLFF.

CDR3 residues: CARDDRKTYEQYF. The CDR3 DNA follows: TGTGCCAGGGACGACAGGAAAACCTACGAGCAGTACTTC. This chain joins TRBV6-5 and TRBJ2-7; the D gene is possibly TRBD1 (6 bases). The V gene's germline CDR1 is MNHEY and CDR2 SVGAGI. The CDR3 loop spans 13 amino acids. Trimming took 9 bases from V and 2 from J, leaving 14 bases between them.

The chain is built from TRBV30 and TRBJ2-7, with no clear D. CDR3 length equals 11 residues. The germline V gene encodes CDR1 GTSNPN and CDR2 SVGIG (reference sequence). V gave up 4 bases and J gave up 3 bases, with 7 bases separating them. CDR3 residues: CAWTINYEQYF. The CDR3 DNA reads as TGTGCCTGGACTATTAACTACGAGCAGTACTTC.

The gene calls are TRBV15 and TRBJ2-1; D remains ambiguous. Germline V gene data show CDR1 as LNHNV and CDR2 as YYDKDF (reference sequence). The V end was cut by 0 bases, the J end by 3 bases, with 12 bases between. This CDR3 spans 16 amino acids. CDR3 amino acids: CATSRDKRLLYNEQFF. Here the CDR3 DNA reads TGTGCCACCAGCAGAGATAAAAGACTGCTCTACAATGAGCAGTTCTTC.

The CDR3 loop is CASGLGDISNSPLHF. The CDR3 nucleotides are TGTGCTAGTGGTTTGGGGGACATATCTAATTCACCCCTCCACTTT. The J gene is TRBJ1-6, the V gene TRBV12-5; TRBD1 is a possible D gene (6 bases). Trimming took off 1 base at V and 6 bases at J, with 10 bases between the two ends. Germline V gives CDR1 LGHNT, CDR2 FRNRAP. The CDR3 sequence is 15 residues long.

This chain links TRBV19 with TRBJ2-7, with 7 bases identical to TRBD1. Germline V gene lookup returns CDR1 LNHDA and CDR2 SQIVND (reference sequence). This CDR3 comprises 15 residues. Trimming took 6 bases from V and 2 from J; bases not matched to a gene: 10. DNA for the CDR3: TGTGCCAGTAGGAACCAGGGGGTCGCTACCTACGAGCAGTACTTC. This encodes CASRNQGVATYEQYF.

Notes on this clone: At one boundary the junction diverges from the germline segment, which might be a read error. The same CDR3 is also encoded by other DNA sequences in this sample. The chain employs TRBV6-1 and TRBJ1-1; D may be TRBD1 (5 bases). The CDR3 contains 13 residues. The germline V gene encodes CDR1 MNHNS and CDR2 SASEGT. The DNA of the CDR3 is TGTGCCAGCAGTCAGGTCCAGGGCACTGAAGCCTTCTTT. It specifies CASSQVQGTEAFF.

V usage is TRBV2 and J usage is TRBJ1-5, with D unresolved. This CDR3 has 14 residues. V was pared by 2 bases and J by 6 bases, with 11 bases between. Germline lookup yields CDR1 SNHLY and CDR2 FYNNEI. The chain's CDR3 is CASSEQFPSQPQHF. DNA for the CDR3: TGTGCCAGCAGTGAACAGTTCCCCAGTCAGCCCCAGCATTTT.

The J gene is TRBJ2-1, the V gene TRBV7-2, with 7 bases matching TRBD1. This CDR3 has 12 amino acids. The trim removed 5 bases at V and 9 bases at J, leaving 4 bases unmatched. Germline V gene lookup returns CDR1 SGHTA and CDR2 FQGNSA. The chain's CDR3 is CASSMTGTEQFF. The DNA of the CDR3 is TGTGCCAGCAGCATGACAGGGACTGAGCAGTTCTTC.

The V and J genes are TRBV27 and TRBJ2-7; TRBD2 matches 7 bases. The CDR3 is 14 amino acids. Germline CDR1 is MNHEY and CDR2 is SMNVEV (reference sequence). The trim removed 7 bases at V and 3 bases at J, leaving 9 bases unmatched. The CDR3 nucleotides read TGTGCCAGCACCCATAGGGGAGGGGACTACGAGCAGTACTTC. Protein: CASTHRGGDYEQYF.

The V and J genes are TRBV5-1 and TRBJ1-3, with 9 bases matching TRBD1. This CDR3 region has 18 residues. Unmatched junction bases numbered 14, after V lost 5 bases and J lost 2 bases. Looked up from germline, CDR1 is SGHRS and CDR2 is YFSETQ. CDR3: CASRRDRDSVVAGNTIYF. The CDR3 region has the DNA TGCGCCAGCAGGCGGGACAGGGATTCGGTTGTAGCTGGAAACACCATATATTTT.

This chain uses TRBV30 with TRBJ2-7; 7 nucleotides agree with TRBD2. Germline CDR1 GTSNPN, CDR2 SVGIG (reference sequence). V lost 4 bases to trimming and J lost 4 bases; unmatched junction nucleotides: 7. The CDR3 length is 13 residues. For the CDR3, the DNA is TGTGCCTGGACCCCGCGGCGGGGGTACGAGCAGTACTTC. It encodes CAWTPRRGYEQYF.

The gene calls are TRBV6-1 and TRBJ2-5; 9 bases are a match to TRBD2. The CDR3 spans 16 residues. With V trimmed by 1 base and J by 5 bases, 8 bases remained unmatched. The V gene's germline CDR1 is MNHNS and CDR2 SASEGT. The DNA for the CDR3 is TGTGCCAGCAGTGAAGAAGGCGGGGGGGGACGGGAGACCCAGTACTTC. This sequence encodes CASSEEGGGGRETQYF.

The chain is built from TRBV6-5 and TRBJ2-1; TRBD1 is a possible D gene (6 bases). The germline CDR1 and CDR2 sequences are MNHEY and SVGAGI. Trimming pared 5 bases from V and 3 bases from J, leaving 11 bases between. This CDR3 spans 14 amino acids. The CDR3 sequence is CASSRTENYNEQFF. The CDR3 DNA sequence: TGTGCCAGCAGTCGGACAGAAAACTACAATGAGCAGTTCTTC.

The CDR3 DNA reads as TGTGCCAGCAGCCCCCCGCGGGGCACAGATACGCAGTATTTT. Translated, it gives CASSPPRGTDTQYF. The chain is built from TRBV5-6 and TRBJ2-3, with D possibly TRBD2 on 5 matching bases. Between the trimmed V and J ends, which lost 4 bases and 1 base, there was a span of 10 bases. Germline-derived CDR1 and CDR2 are SGHDT and YYEEEE. The length of the CDR3 is 14 residues.

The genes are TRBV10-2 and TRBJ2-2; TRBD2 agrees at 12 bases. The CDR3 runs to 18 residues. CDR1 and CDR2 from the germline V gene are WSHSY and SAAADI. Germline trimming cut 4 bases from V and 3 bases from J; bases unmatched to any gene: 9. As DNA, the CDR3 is TGCGCCAGCAGTGTGCTAGCGGGGGGGCCTAGTTACACCGGGGAGCTGTTTTTT. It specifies CASSVLAGGPSYTGELFF.

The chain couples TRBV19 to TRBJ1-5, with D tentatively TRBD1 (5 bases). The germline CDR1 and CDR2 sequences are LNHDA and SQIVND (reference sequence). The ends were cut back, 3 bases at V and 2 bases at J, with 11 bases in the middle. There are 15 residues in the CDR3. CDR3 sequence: CASSMKGRGNQPQHF. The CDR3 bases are TGTGCCAGTAGTATGAAGGGGCGCGGCAATCAGCCCCAGCATTTT.

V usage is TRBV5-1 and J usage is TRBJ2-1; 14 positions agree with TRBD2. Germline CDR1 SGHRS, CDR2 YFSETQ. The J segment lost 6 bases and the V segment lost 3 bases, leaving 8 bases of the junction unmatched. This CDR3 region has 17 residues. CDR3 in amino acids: CASSSTSGRVKSNEQFF. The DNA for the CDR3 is TGCGCCAGCAGCTCGACTAGCGGGAGGGTCAAAAGCAATGAGCAGTTCTTC.

The CDR3 loop is CASSHLGGAPLSGANVLTF. The DNA of the CDR3 is TGTGCCAGCAGCCACCTCGGGGGGGCCCCCTTATCTGGGGCCAACGTCCTGACTTTC. The chain joins TRBV7-9 to TRBJ2-6; 8 bases line up with TRBD2. The CDR3 loop spans 19 amino acids. Germline CDR1 and CDR2: SEHNR and FQNEAQ (reference sequence). Losses at the gene ends were 5 bases for V and 1 base for J; bases not matched to a gene: 13.

The CDR3 sequence is CASSEGLAGDHEQYF. The CDR3 nucleotides are TGCGCCAGCAGTGAGGGACTAGCGGGAGATCACGAGCAGTACTTC. J is TRBJ2-7 and V is TRBV10-1; the match to TRBD2 covers 13 bases. With V trimmed by 2 bases and J by 5 bases, 3 bases remained unmatched. The germline V gene encodes CDR1 WNHNN and CDR2 SYGVQD (reference sequence). This CDR3 has 15 amino acids.